This T cell receptor (beta chain) was identified in a study of blood T cell dynamics during melanoma immunotherapy. Whole-study results and caveats: Clones driving repertoire changes may be melanoma-specific or general immune activation.

Time point noted: week 3, after first cycle of checkpoint inhibitor. Sampling occurred pretreatment (T0) and at week 3 (W3), after cycle one of checkpoint blockade. No patient had earlier systemic cancer treatment, concurrent immunosuppressants, or another active cancer. The CDR3 runs to 14 residues. Trimming cost V 1 base and J 4 bases, with 11 bases left between them. Per germline, CDR1 SGDLS and CDR2 YYNGEE. Remarks on this clone: The antigen remains undetermined.

DNA loading was fixed at about 380 ng for all bulk PBMC samples. Only in-frame clones appear in the TCRdb table, and some are missing; sequencing was by immunoSEQ multiplex PCR. The repertoire holds around 6,200 clones, with roughly 77% as singletons. The chain is built from TRBV9 and TRBJ1-1; no clear D gene. The sequencing here drew on blood, taken from a patient treated with checkpoint blockade. This clonotype was obtained from a human donor with melanoma. Here the CDR3 DNA reads TGTGCCAGCAGCGTAACCCCGGTGGGCACTGAAGCTTTCTTT. Translated, it gives CASSVTPVGTEAFF.